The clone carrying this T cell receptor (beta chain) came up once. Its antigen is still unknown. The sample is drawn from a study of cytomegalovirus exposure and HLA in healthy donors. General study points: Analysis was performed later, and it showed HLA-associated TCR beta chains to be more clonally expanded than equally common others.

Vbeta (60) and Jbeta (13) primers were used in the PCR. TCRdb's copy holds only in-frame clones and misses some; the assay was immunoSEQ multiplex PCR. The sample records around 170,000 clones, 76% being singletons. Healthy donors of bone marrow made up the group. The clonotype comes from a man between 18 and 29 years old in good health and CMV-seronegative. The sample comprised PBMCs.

CDR3 coding DNA: TGTGCCAGTAGTATAGAGTTGGGGAGAGAGACCCAGTACTTC. Protein: CASSIELGRETQYF. The rearrangement joins TRBV19 to TRBJ2-5; maybe TRBD2 (5 bases). Germline V CDR1 and CDR2: LNHDA, SQIVND (reference sequence). The CDR3 spans 14 residues. Deletions cut 0 bases from V and 4 bases from J, with 9 bases between.